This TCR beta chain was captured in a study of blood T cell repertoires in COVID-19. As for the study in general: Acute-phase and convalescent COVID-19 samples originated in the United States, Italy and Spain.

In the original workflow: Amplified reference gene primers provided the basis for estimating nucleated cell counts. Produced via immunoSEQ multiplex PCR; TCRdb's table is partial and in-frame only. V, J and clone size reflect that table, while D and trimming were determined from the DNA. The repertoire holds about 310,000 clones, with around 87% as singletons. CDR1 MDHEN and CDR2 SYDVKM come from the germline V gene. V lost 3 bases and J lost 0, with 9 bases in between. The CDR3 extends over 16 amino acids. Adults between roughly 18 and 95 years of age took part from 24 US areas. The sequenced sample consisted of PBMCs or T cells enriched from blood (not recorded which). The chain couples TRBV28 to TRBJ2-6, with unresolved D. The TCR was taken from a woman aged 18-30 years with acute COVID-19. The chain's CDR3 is CASSFGGLSGANVLTF. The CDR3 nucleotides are TGTGCCAGCAGTTTCGGCGGCCTCTCTGGGGCCAACGTCCTGACTTTC.